The 17 T cell receptor beta chains below all came from one sample that was sequenced in a study of T cells in Graves' hyperthyroidism and ophthalmopathy (dated 2019 in TCRdb). Receptor libraries were prepared by multiplex PCR. TCRdb records Illumina HiSeq 2000 as the sequencer. The TCR beta CDR3 regions were amplified from RNA transcripts. The TCR CDR3 was subjected to a first round of RT-PCR using the HTBI primer set and the Qiagen OneStep RT-PCR kit. TCRdb applied fastp at Q25 and MiXCR to the public reads, then kept only in-frame beta chains. CDR3 protein sequences are deduplicated, and each keeps its most common genes and DNA. This sample holds nearly 750,000 distinct CDR3 sequences; roughly a third were observed only once. In total, the top ten clones hold around a third of the sample. Specimen: blood. Receptors originate from a woman aged 40 to 49 with Graves' hyperthyroidism.

The rearrangement uses TRBV25-1 and TRBJ1-2; tentatively, D is TRBD1 (5 bases). Trimming stripped 8 bases from V and 2 bases from J, with 12 bases between. The CDR3 has 13 residues. The germline V gene encodes CDR1 MGHDK and CDR2 SYGVNS. CDR3 DNA sequence: TGTGCCAGCTTGGGGACCGCGAACTATGGCTACACCTTC. Translated: CASLGTANYGYTF.

With regard to this clonotype: Germline and junction disagree at one end, which may indicate a read error. V is TRBV19 and J is TRBJ1-2; unclear D gene. This CDR3 is 15 amino acids long. The V gene's germline CDR1 is LNHDA and CDR2 SQIVND (reference sequence). The CDR3 DNA sequence: TGTGCCAGTAGCATAGAACCGGGGAGATCTTATGACTACACCTTC. Protein sequence: CASSIEPGRSYDYTF.

J is TRBJ2-7 and V is TRBV7-2, with D perhaps TRBD1 (6 bases). The germline V gene has CDR1 SGHTA and CDR2 FQGNSA. V shed 5 bases and J shed 3 bases, with 26 bases lying between them. This CDR3 is built from 18 residues. CDR3 coding DNA: TGTGCCAGCAGCATACAGGGATCGTACATTACTTCAATCTACGAGCAGTACTTC. Encoded protein: CASSIQGSYITSIYEQYF.

Only a few counts were recorded for this clonotype. The gene calls are TRBV7-2 and TRBJ2-7; D is unresolved. Germline lookup yields CDR1 SGHTA and CDR2 FQGNSA. Trimming removed 5 bases from V and 0 bases from J, with 8 bases in between. The CDR3 length is 13 residues. Here the CDR3 DNA reads TGTGCCAGCAGCGAAGTAAGCTCCTACGAGCAGTACTTC. This gives the protein CASSEVSSYEQYF.

The chain is built from TRBV6-5 and TRBJ1-3; D is unresolved. V was trimmed by 6 bases and J by 2 bases, leaving 14 bases between them. CDR3 length equals 15 residues. CDR1 MNHEY and CDR2 SVGAGI come from the germline V gene. CDR3 bases: TGTGCCAGCAGACGTGACGGGCAGCCTGGAAACACCATATATTTT. This encodes CASRRDGQPGNTIYF.

This clonotype has at least ten counts. The V and J genes are TRBV12-3 or TRBV12-4 and TRBJ2-7; maybe TRBD2 (6 bases). V was pared by 4 bases and J by 0 bases, with 7 bases between. CDR3 size: 13 residues. The CDR3 protein is CASSSDYSYEQYF. For the CDR3, the DNA is TGTGCCAGCAGTTCGGACTACTCCTACGAGCAGTACTTC.

The chain recombines TRBV6-5 with TRBJ1-6; D is unclear. Trimming shortened V by 8 bases and J by 10 bases, and 18 bases separated the two germline ends. The CDR3 is 14 amino acids. The germline V gene has CDR1 MNHEY and CDR2 SVGAGI. This CDR3 is CASSPGYDGSPLHF. The CDR3 DNA reads TGTGCCAGCTCCCCTGGATACGATGGGTCACCCCTCCACTTT.

This clonotype was counted ten times or more. The chain employs TRBV4-1 and TRBJ1-6; D is uncertain. The CDR3 extends over 14 amino acids. V was cut by 2 bases and J by 0 bases, with 2 bases left in between. Germline V gene sequence: CDR1 MGHRA, CDR2 YSYEKL. CDR3 DNA: TGCGCCAGCAGCCAAAACTCCTATAATTCACCCCTCCACTTT. Encoded protein: CASSQNSYNSPLHF.

This chain connects TRBV20-1 to TRBJ2-5, with a tentative D call TRBD1 (6 bases). CDR3 length: 13 amino acids. V was clipped by 7 bases and J by 5 bases, with 17 bases between them. The germline V gene has CDR1 DFQATT and CDR2 SNEGSKA (reference sequence). This CDR3 reads CSEGDTGRETQYF. The CDR3 DNA is TGCAGTGAAGGGGACACCGGTAGGGAGACCCAGTACTTC.

The V call is TRBV25-1, the J call TRBJ1-1; D might be TRBD1 (5 bases). This CDR3 spans 12 amino acids. The V and J ends lost 3 bases and 8 bases respectively, with 10 bases between them. Germline V gives CDR1 MGHDK, CDR2 SYGVNS. The CDR3 loop is CASSEGTLEAFF. The DNA of the CDR3 is TGTGCCAGCAGTGAGGGGACTTTAGAAGCTTTCTTT.

The V call is TRBV12-3 or TRBV12-4, the J call TRBJ1-5; D possibly corresponds to TRBD1 (5 bases). The CDR3 has 15 amino acids. V dropped 1 base and J dropped 2 bases, with 9 bases sitting between them. This chain's CDR3 is CASSLDQGGNQPQHF. The CDR3 region has the DNA TGTGCCAGCAGTTTAGACCAAGGGGGCAATCAGCCCCAGCATTTT.

The V call is TRBV5-4, the J call TRBJ2-2; D could derive from TRBD1 or TRBD2 (5 bases each). This CDR3 contains 14 residues. Germline V gives CDR1 SGHNT, CDR2 YYREEE (reference sequence). Trimming left V 10 bases short and J 0 bases short, with 13 bases between. The CDR3 DNA is TGTGCCGGCGGGTCGGGGCCGAACACCGGGGAGCTGTTTTTT. The encoded protein is CAGGSGPNTGELFF.

The chain combines TRBV4-1 with TRBJ2-6; D ambiguous. The germline V gene has CDR1 MGHRA and CDR2 YSYEKL. V was shortened by 0 bases and J by 2 bases, with 5 bases between the two germline ends. The CDR3 totals 15 residues. Here the CDR3 reads CASSQDNAGANVLTF. The CDR3 coding sequence is TGCGCCAGCAGCCAAGATAATGCTGGGGCCAACGTCCTGACTTTC.

V is TRBV7-2 and J is TRBJ2-3; D is undetermined. Germline-derived CDR1 and CDR2 are SGHTA and FQGNSA. Deletions cut 1 base from V and 1 base from J, with 9 bases between. This CDR3 has 15 amino acids. For the CDR3, the DNA is TGTGCCAGCAGCTTAGTTAGTAGGGGCACAGATACGCAGTATTTT. Its translation: CASSLVSRGTDTQYF.

The sample holds many counts of this clonotype. The chain carries TRBV19 and TRBJ1-4; a possible D gene is TRBD1 (5 bases). Germline CDR1 reads LNHDA; CDR2 reads SQIVND (reference sequence). This CDR3 has 15 amino acids. The V end lost 4 bases, the J end lost 7 bases, and 16 bases lay between the germline ends. The CDR3 nucleotides are TGTGCCAGTAGTACCACCGGGACTCCCCCTGAAAAACTGTTTTTT. Protein: CASSTTGTPPEKLFF. Combining the CDR3 with reference TRBV19 and TRBJ1-4 gives the whole variable domain DGGITQSPKYLFRKEGQNVTLSCEQNLNHDAMYWYRQDPGQGLRLIYYSQIVNDFQKGDIAEGYSVSREKKESFPLTVTSAQKNPTAFYLCASSTTGTPPEKLFFGSGTQLSVL.

This chain joins TRBV5-6 and TRBJ1-5; D ambiguous. CDR1 and CDR2 (germline): SGHDT, YYEEEE. The CDR3 totals 13 residues. Between the trimmed V and J ends, which lost 4 bases and 7 bases, there was a span of 12 bases. As DNA, the CDR3 is TGTGCCAGCAGCCTATCCTGGCGGCAGCCCCAGCATTTT. Translation: CASSLSWRQPQHF.

This clonotype was recorded a few times. This chain connects TRBV4-2 to TRBJ1-1; D possibly corresponds to TRBD1 (6 bases). Germline loops: CDR1 LGHNA, CDR2 YNFKEQ. V gave up 1 base and J gave up 1 base, with 10 bases separating them. CDR3 length: 15 residues. CDR3 protein: CASSQGGLENTEAFF. The CDR3, as DNA: TGTGCCAGCAGCCAAGGGGGGCTAGAGAACACTGAAGCTTTCTTT.